This is a list of T cell receptor beta chains from one sample in a study of blood T cell dynamics during melanoma immunotherapy. Libraries were prepared by immunoSEQ multiplex PCR; TCRdb keeps only in-frame clonotypes and omits some of them. The profile shows some 15,000 clones, about nine tenths of them singletons. Sequencing used blood, obtained from a patient treated with checkpoint blockade. These receptors were obtained from a human donor with melanoma. Both conserved end residues are trimmed from each CDR3. Fields, in order: J gene, clone size, V gene, CDR3 protein. The size field is filled for only some rows; it gives once, few, many or a size class.

J: TRBJ2-3; size: -; V: TRBV9; CDR3: ASSAPDRAGADTQY
J: TRBJ2-3; size: -; V: TRBV4-3; CDR3: ASSQRERDTQY
J: TRBJ2-1; size: -; V: TRBV11-3; CDR3: ASSLGSGAGGKYNEQF
J: TRBJ1-1; size: -; V: TRBV2; CDR3: ASSSSGQNTEAF
J: -; size: -; V: TRBV6-1; CDR3: ASSLHAARDEQY
J: TRBJ2-2; size: -; V: TRBV5-4; CDR3: ASSFTSGRTGELF
J: TRBJ1-3; size: -; V: TRBV30; CDR3: AWNRPDACSGNTIY
J: TRBJ1-6; size: -; V: TRBV2; CDR3: ASSEYGGRTVSPLH
J: TRBJ2-5; size: -; V: TRBV7-2; CDR3: ASSLGRGQETQY
J: TRBJ1-1; size: -; V: TRBV10-3; CDR3: AISEGPGSGTEAF
J: TRBJ2-3; size: once; V: TRBV7-2; CDR3: ASSRGVTDTQY
J: TRBJ1-5; size: -; V: TRBV4-1; CDR3: ASSQEVTGWNQPQH
J: TRBJ2-5; size: -; V: TRBV10-3; CDR3: AISEEVLAGGETQY
J: TRBJ1-5; size: -; V: TRBV5-1; CDR3: ASSLTGLNQPQH
J: TRBJ1-4; size: -; V: TRBV7-2; CDR3: ASSLVSGQRGEKLF
J: TRBJ2-3; size: -; V: TRBV5-5; CDR3: ASSLGTGASTDTQY
J: TRBJ2-5; size: -; V: TRBV5-1; CDR3: ASSSGQETQY
J: TRBJ2-7; size: -; V: TRBV11-2; CDR3: ASSATYEQY
J: TRBJ2-2; size: few; V: TRBV9; CDR3: ASREDWNTGELF
J: TRBJ2-7; size: -; V: TRBV7-2; CDR3: ASSTLAGPVSEQY
J: TRBJ1-5; size: -; V: TRBV7-9; CDR3: ASSWTGRNQPQH
J: TRBJ1-6; size: -; V: TRBV2; CDR3: ASSEHGYNSPLH
J: TRBJ2-3; size: -; V: TRBV5-1; CDR3: ASSPSRGGGFTDTQY
J: TRBJ1-6; size: -; V: TRBV7-2; CDR3: ASSPGVYNSPLH
J: TRBJ1-6; size: -; V: TRBV19; CDR3: ASSIGATGSPLH
J: TRBJ2-2; size: few; V: TRBV7-3; CDR3: ASRSGTGELF
J: TRBJ2-1; size: -; V: TRBV4-1; CDR3: ASSQAGLAGAYEQF
J: TRBJ1-5; size: once; V: TRBV5-8; CDR3: ASSLVGGNQPQH
J: TRBJ1-2; size: -; V: TRBV4-1; CDR3: ASSPEALEPGYT
J: TRBJ2-7; size: -; V: TRBV18; CDR3: ASSLGGSSYEQY
J: TRBJ1-1; size: once; V: TRBV6-5; CDR3: ASSTGQVNTEAF
J: TRBJ1-1; size: -; V: TRBV21-1; CDR3: ASSKTPVWDEAF
J: TRBJ1-4; size: -; V: TRBV5-1; CDR3: ASSLAATNEKLF
J: TRBJ1-1; size: -; V: TRBV7-9; CDR3: ASSSLMNTEAF
J: TRBJ2-2; size: -; V: TRBV6-6; CDR3: ASPGGALGTGELF
J: TRBJ2-3; size: -; V: TRBV2; CDR3: ASSASDSSTDTQY
J: TRBJ1-1; size: once; V: TRBV7-6; CDR3: ASSIDLNTEAF
J: TRBJ2-1; size: -; V: TRBV7-9; CDR3: ASSLVLADANEQF
J: TRBJ2-3; size: -; V: TRBV29-1; CDR3: SVQAGTSTDTQY
J: TRBJ2-3; size: -; V: TRBV10-1; CDR3: ASSEGTSGGEDTQY
J: TRBJ1-3; size: -; V: TRBV11-2; CDR3: ASSKDRETGNTIY
J: TRBJ2-3; size: -; V: TRBV10-3; CDR3: AISEPQGTGSTDTQY
J: TRBJ1-6; size: -; V: TRBV7-2; CDR3: ASSPVGAPLH
J: TRBJ1-2; size: -; V: TRBV2; CDR3: ASSEGAENYGYT
J: TRBJ1-5; size: -; V: TRBV19; CDR3: ASRNQGDQPQH
J: TRBJ1-5; size: few; V: TRBV5-1; CDR3: ASSPGDNSNQPQH
J: TRBJ2-3; size: -; V: TRBV7-9; CDR3: ASSFGTDTQY
J: TRBJ2-2; size: -; V: TRBV5-1; CDR3: ASSPDRANTGELF
J: TRBJ1-2; size: -; V: TRBV5-1; CDR3: ASSRGTGGSAGYT
J: TRBJ2-1; size: -; V: TRBV12-5; CDR3: ASGLLLGQNYNEQF
J: TRBJ1-2; size: few; V: TRBV6-1; CDR3: ASHSRTGGDGYT
J: TRBJ1-1; size: -; V: TRBV2; CDR3: ASSEARSSAF
J: TRBJ2-3; size: -; V: TRBV7-2; CDR3: ASRTSGGATDTQY
J: TRBJ1-2; size: -; V: TRBV25-1; CDR3: ASSEKGTVYGYT
J: TRBJ1-1; size: -; V: TRBV2; CDR3: ASLGRMNTEAF
J: TRBJ1-1; size: few; V: TRBV4-1; CDR3: ASSQTIIRGPVRAF
J: TRBJ2-5; size: once; V: TRBV15; CDR3: ATSRERLAGGSLQETQY
J: TRBJ2-5; size: -; V: TRBV4-3; CDR3: ASARSELSQETQY
J: TRBJ1-2; size: -; V: TRBV6-4; CDR3: ASSDRQETYGYT